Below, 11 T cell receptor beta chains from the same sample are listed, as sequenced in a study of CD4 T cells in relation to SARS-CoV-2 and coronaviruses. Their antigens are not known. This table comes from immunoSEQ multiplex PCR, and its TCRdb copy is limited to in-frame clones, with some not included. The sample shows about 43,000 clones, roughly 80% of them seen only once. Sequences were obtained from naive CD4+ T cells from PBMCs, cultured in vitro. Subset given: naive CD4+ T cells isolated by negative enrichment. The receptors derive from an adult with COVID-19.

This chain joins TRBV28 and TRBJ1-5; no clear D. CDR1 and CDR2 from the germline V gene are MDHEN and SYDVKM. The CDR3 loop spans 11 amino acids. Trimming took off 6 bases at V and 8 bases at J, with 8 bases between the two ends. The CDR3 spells CASRLGEPQHF. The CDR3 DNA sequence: TGTGCCAGCAGGTTAGGTGAGCCCCAGCATTTT.

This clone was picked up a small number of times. The CDR3 sequence: CASSYDFSQQYF. In DNA form, the CDR3 reads TGTGCCAGCAGCTACGATTTTTCGCAGCAGTACTTC. The V gene is TRBV5-4, the J gene TRBJ2-7; no clear D gene. The CDR3 spans 12 residues. CDR1 and CDR2 (germline): SGHNT, YYREEE (reference sequence). Trimming removed 3 bases from V and 8 bases from J, with 12 bases in between.

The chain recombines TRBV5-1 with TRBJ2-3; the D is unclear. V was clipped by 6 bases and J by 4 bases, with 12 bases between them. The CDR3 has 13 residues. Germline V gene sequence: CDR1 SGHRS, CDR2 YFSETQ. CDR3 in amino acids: CASNTESPDTQYF. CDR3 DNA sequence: TGCGCCAGCAACACGGAATCTCCAGATACGCAGTATTTT. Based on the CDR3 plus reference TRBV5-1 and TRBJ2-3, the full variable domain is KAGVTQTPRYLIKTRGQQVTLSCSPISGHRSVSWYQQTPGQGLQFLFEYFSETQRNKGNFPGRFSGRQFSNSRSEMNVSTLELGDSALYLCASNTESPDTQYFGPGTRLTVL.

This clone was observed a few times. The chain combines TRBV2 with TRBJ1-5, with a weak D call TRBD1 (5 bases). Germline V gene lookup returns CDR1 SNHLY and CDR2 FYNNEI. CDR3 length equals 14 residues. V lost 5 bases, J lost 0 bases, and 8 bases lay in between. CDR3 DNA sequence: TGTGCCAGCAGTCGGACAAATAGCAATCAGCCCCAGCATTTT. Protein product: CASSRTNSNQPQHF.

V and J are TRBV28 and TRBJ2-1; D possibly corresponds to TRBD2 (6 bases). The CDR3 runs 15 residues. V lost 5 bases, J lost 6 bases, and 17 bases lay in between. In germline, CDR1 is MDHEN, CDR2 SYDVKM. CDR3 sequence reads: CASSLLLGGRNEQFF. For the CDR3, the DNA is TGTGCCAGCAGTCTACTGTTGGGAGGACGCAATGAGCAGTTCTTC. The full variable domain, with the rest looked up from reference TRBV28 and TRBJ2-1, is DVKVTQSSRYLVKRTGEKVFLECVQDMDHENMFWYRQDPGLGLRLIYFSYDVKMKEKGDIPEGYSVSREKKERFSLILESASTNQTSMYLCASSLLLGGRNEQFFGPGTRLTVL.

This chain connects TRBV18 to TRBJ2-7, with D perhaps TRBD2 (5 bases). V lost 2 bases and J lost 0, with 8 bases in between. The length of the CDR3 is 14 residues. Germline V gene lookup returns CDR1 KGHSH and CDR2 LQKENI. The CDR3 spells CASSPLRDSYEQYF. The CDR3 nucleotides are TGTGCCAGCTCACCATTGAGGGACTCCTACGAGCAGTACTTC.

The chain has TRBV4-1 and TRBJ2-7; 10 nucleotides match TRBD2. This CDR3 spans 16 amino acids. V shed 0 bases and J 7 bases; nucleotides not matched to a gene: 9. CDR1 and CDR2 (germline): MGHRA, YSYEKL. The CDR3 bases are TGCGCCAGCAGCCAAGATCGGCTAGCGGGAGTGCGTGAGCAGTACTTC. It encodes CASSQDRLAGVREQYF.

CDR3 in amino acids: CASSRIPSENSPLHF. The CDR3 DNA sequence: TGTGCCAGCAGCAGGATCCCATCGGAGAATTCACCCCTCCACTTT. The chain uses TRBV6-5 and TRBJ1-6; D is ambiguous. CDR3 length: 15 residues. The V end was cut by 6 bases, the J end by 7 bases, with 16 bases between. From germline, CDR1 is MNHEY and CDR2 SVGAGI.

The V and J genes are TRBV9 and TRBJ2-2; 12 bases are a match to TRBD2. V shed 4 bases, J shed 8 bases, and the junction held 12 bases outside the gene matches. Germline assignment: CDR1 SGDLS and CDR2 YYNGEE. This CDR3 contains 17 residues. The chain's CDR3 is CASSPRRLAGARGELFF. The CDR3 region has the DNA TGTGCCAGCAGCCCCAGAAGACTAGCGGGAGCTCGAGGGGAGCTGTTTTTT.

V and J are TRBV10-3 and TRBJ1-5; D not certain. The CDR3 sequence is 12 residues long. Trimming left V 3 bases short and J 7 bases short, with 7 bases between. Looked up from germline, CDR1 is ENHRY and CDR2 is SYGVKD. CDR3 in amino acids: CAISDSNQPQHF. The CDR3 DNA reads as TGTGCCATCAGTGATTCGAACCAGCCCCAGCATTTT.

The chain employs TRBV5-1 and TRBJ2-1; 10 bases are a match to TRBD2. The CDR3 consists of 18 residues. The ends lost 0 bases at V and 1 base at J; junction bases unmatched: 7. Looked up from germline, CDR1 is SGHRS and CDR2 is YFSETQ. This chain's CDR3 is CASSLEPSGSTSYNEQFF. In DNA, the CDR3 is TGCGCCAGCAGCTTGGAACCTAGCGGGAGTACATCCTACAATGAGCAGTTCTTC.